A selection of T cell receptor beta chains follows, all from one sample in a study of a mutant IDH1 vaccine in newly diagnosed glioma. Generated by immunoSEQ multiplex PCR, the TCRdb table keeps only in-frame clones and is missing some. The sample includes some 50,000 clones, around three fifths of them seen just once. Antigens of these TCRs are unknown. The source material was peripheral blood mononuclear cells (PBMCs), sampled from a glioma patient whose treatment included an IDH1 peptide vaccine. All receptors derive from a middle-aged man with glioma. Some clones in this sample may be carry-over from other donors' samples. Both conserved end residues are part of each CDR3. D genes are given only for firm matches. The listing skips clone size in some rows; elsewhere it reads once, few, many or a size class.

CDR3 protein: CASSQDRGNQPQHF; CDR3 DNA: TGTGCCAGCAGCCAAGACAGGGGCAATCAGCCCCAGCATTTT; clone size: few; D gene: -; J gene: TRBJ1-5; V gene: TRBV4-2
CDR3 protein: CASNQDRGNYGYTF; CDR3 DNA: TGCGCCAGCAACCAGGACAGGGGGAACTATGGCTACACCTTC; clone size: -; D gene: TRBD1; J gene: TRBJ1-2; V gene: TRBV5-1
CDR3 protein: CASSLGDRVGDEQYF; CDR3 DNA: TGCGCCAGCAGCTTGGGGGACAGGGTGGGCGACGAGCAGTACTTC; clone size: -; D gene: TRBD1; J gene: TRBJ2-7; V gene: TRBV5-1
CDR3 protein: CASSSSRDRADTQYF; CDR3 DNA: TGTGCCAGCAGCTCGTCCCGGGACAGGGCAGATACGCAGTATTTT; clone size: -; D gene: TRBD1; J gene: TRBJ2-3; V gene: TRBV13
CDR3 protein: CASSLERQALGGYTF; CDR3 DNA: TGTGCCAGCAGCTTAGAGAGACAGGCCCTGGGAGGCTACACCTTC; clone size: -; D gene: -; J gene: TRBJ1-2; V gene: TRBV7-2
CDR3 protein: CASRPDSYNEQFF; CDR3 DNA: TGTGCCAGCAGGCCTGACTCCTACAATGAGCAGTTCTTC; clone size: -; D gene: -; J gene: TRBJ2-1; V gene: TRBV5-4
CDR3 protein: CASSTYINSNQPQHF; CDR3 DNA: TGTGCCAGTAGTACGTACATAAATAGCAATCAGCCCCAGCATTTT; clone size: -; D gene: -; J gene: TRBJ1-5; V gene: TRBV19
CDR3 protein: CASSPTVAGVGGYTF; CDR3 DNA: TGTGCCAGCTCACCGACTGTGGCAGGGGTTGGTGGCTACACCTTC; clone size: -; D gene: -; J gene: TRBJ1-2; V gene: TRBV18
CDR3 protein: CASSQEGDSPDQPQHF; CDR3 DNA: TGTGCCAGCAGCCAAGAAGGGGACAGTCCAGATCAGCCCCAGCATTTT; clone size: -; D gene: TRBD1; J gene: TRBJ1-5; V gene: TRBV4-2
CDR3 protein: CASSYPTGGPYEQYF; CDR3 DNA: TGTGCCAGCAGTTACCCGACAGGGGGCCCCTACGAGCAGTACTTC; clone size: once; D gene: TRBD1; J gene: TRBJ2-7; V gene: TRBV6-5
CDR3 protein: CASSPTPRDQQYF; CDR3 DNA: TGTGCCAGCAGCCCCACCCCCCGAGACCAGCAGTACTTC; clone size: -; D gene: -; J gene: TRBJ2-7; V gene: TRBV7-9
CDR3 protein: CASSLGLEEQYF; CDR3 DNA: TGTGCCAGCAGCTTGGGGCTGGAAGAGCAGTACTTC; clone size: -; D gene: -; J gene: TRBJ2-7; V gene: TRBV5-4
CDR3 protein: CASSLGQGEFEGYTF; CDR3 DNA: TGTGCCAGCAGCTTAGGACAGGGGGAGTTTGAGGGCTACACCTTC; clone size: -; D gene: TRBD1; J gene: TRBJ1-2; V gene: TRBV13
CDR3 protein: CASSEGGQPTEAFF; CDR3 DNA: TGTGCCAGCAGTGAAGGTGGTCAGCCCACTGAAGCTTTCTTT; clone size: -; D gene: -; J gene: TRBJ1-1; V gene: TRBV2
CDR3 protein: CASSGVGYNSPLHF; CDR3 DNA: TGTGCCAGCAGCGGGGTGGGTTATAATTCACCCCTCCACTTT; clone size: -; D gene: -; J gene: TRBJ1-6; V gene: TRBV5-4
CDR3 protein: CASRTGNYGYTF; CDR3 DNA: TGTGCCAGCCGGACGGGGAACTATGGCTACACCTTC; clone size: -; D gene: -; J gene: TRBJ1-2; V gene: TRBV19
CDR3 protein: CASSPQSAPVWQLFF; CDR3 DNA: TGTGCCAGCTCACCCCAGAGTGCACCCGTTTGGCAACTGTTTTTT; clone size: -; D gene: -; J gene: TRBJ1-4; V gene: TRBV18
CDR3 protein: CASSHFAGLNEQFF; CDR3 DNA: TGCGCCAGCAGCCATTTTGCGGGACTCAATGAGCAGTTCTTC; clone size: -; D gene: -; J gene: TRBJ2-1; V gene: TRBV4-1
CDR3 protein: CASSLAYEQYF; CDR3 DNA: TGCGCCAGCAGCCTTGCCTACGAGCAGTACTTC; clone size: -; D gene: -; J gene: TRBJ2-7; V gene: TRBV5-1
CDR3 protein: CASSLGYRGQMINTEAFF; CDR3 DNA: TGCGCCAGCAGCTTGGGGTACAGGGGCCAGATGATTAACACTGAAGCTTTCTTT; clone size: -; D gene: TRBD1; J gene: TRBJ1-1; V gene: TRBV5-1
CDR3 protein: CASSERRAEGYTF; CDR3 DNA: TGTGCCAGCAGCGAGCGCAGGGCGGAGGGCTACACCTTC; clone size: -; D gene: -; J gene: TRBJ1-2; V gene: TRBV7-9
CDR3 protein: CASSLGASTEAFF; CDR3 DNA: TGCGCCAGCAGCTTGGGGGCCAGTACTGAAGCTTTCTTT; clone size: -; D gene: -; J gene: TRBJ1-1; V gene: TRBV5-1
CDR3 protein: CASSPDSRNGYTF; CDR3 DNA: TGTGCCAGCAGCCCCGACAGTAGGAATGGCTACACCTTC; clone size: once; D gene: -; J gene: TRBJ1-2; V gene: TRBV7-8
CDR3 protein: CAWSGGWGMTSYEQYF; CDR3 DNA: TGTGCCTGGAGTGGGGGATGGGGAATGACCTCCTACGAGCAGTACTTC; clone size: -; D gene: -; J gene: TRBJ2-7; V gene: TRBV30
CDR3 protein: CASSEQNEKLFF; CDR3 DNA: TGTGCCAGTAGTGAGCAGAATGAAAAACTGTTTTTT; clone size: -; D gene: -; J gene: TRBJ1-4; V gene: TRBV19
CDR3 protein: CASSLGPTGTLLYEQYF; CDR3 DNA: TGTGCCAGCAGCTTGGGTCCGACAGGGACCCTACTTTACGAGCAGTACTTC; clone size: once; D gene: TRBD1; J gene: TRBJ2-7; V gene: TRBV5-5
CDR3 protein: CASSVDGEETQYF; CDR3 DNA: TGTGCCAGCAGCGTCGACGGCGAGGAGACCCAGTACTTC; clone size: -; D gene: -; J gene: TRBJ2-5; V gene: TRBV7-2
CDR3 protein: CASSDQGAMGNQPQHF; CDR3 DNA: TGTGCCAGCAGTGACCAGGGGGCTATGGGCAATCAGCCCCAGCATTTT; clone size: -; D gene: TRBD1; J gene: TRBJ1-5; V gene: TRBV6-1
CDR3 protein: CASSSLGGGRDTEAFF; CDR3 DNA: TGCGCCAGCAGTTCCCTAGGGGGGGGGCGAGACACTGAAGCTTTCTTT; clone size: once; D gene: -; J gene: TRBJ1-1; V gene: TRBV5-1
CDR3 protein: CASSSILSSYEQYF; CDR3 DNA: TGTGCCAGCAGTTCTATTCTCAGCTCCTACGAGCAGTACTTC; clone size: few; D gene: -; J gene: TRBJ2-7; V gene: TRBV2
CDR3 protein: CASGDGREQYF; CDR3 DNA: TGTGCCAGCGGGGACGGCCGCGAGCAGTACTTC; clone size: -; D gene: -; J gene: TRBJ2-7; V gene: TRBV19
CDR3 protein: CASSLGDRVDIQYF; CDR3 DNA: TGCGCCAGCAGCTTGGGGGACAGGGTCGACATTCAGTACTTC; clone size: -; D gene: TRBD1; J gene: TRBJ2-4; V gene: TRBV5-1
CDR3 protein: CASSRDRYSYEQYF; CDR3 DNA: TGTGCCAGCAGCCGGGACAGATACTCCTACGAGCAGTACTTC; clone size: -; D gene: TRBD1; J gene: TRBJ2-7; V gene: TRBV2
CDR3 protein: CASSRLRGTSGSTDTQYF; CDR3 DNA: TGCGCCAGCAGCCGATTAAGAGGGACTAGCGGGTCCACAGATACGCAGTATTTT; clone size: -; D gene: TRBD2; J gene: TRBJ2-3; V gene: TRBV4-1
CDR3 protein: CASSLVSGSRNTIYF; CDR3 DNA: TGTGCCAGCAGCTTGGTTTCAGGCAGCCGGAACACCATATATTTT; clone size: -; D gene: -; J gene: TRBJ1-3; V gene: TRBV5-6
CDR3 protein: CATSSSYSNQPQHF; CDR3 DNA: TGTGCCACCAGCAGTTCATATAGCAATCAGCCCCAGCATTTT; clone size: -; D gene: -; J gene: TRBJ1-5; V gene: TRBV15
CDR3 protein: CASTYQFTTGNYGYTF; CDR3 DNA: TGTGCCAGTACCTACCAATTCACGACAGGGAACTATGGCTACACCTTC; clone size: -; D gene: TRBD1; J gene: TRBJ1-2; V gene: TRBV19
CDR3 protein: CASSPEGVDTQYF; CDR3 DNA: TGTGCCAGCAGTCCGGAGGGGGTGGATACGCAGTATTTT; clone size: -; D gene: -; J gene: TRBJ2-3; V gene: TRBV6-6
CDR3 protein: CSAPRETQYF; CDR3 DNA: TGCAGTGCTCCCCGAGAGACCCAGTACTTC; clone size: -; D gene: -; J gene: TRBJ2-5; V gene: TRBV20-1
CDR3 protein: CASRTGSHNQPQHF; CDR3 DNA: TGTGCCAGCAGGACAGGATCACACAATCAGCCCCAGCATTTT; clone size: -; D gene: -; J gene: TRBJ1-5; V gene: TRBV6-1
CDR3 protein: CASSDRNYGYTF; CDR3 DNA: TGTGCCAGCAGTGACCGAAACTATGGCTACACCTTC; clone size: once; D gene: -; J gene: TRBJ1-2; V gene: TRBV2
CDR3 protein: CASSTGQRLRKETQYF; CDR3 DNA: TGTGCCAGTAGTACCGGACAGCGATTAAGAAAAGAGACCCAGTACTTC; clone size: -; D gene: -; J gene: TRBJ2-5; V gene: TRBV19
CDR3 protein: CASSETAYNNQPQHF; CDR3 DNA: TGTGCCAGCAGTGAAACAGCTTACAACAATCAGCCCCAGCATTTT; clone size: once; D gene: -; J gene: TRBJ1-5; V gene: TRBV6-1
CDR3 protein: CATSRDPGPTNEKLFF; CDR3 DNA: TGTGCCACCAGCAGAGATCCGGGACCGACTAATGAAAAACTGTTTTTT; clone size: -; D gene: -; J gene: TRBJ1-4; V gene: TRBV15
CDR3 protein: CASSPGDTEAFF; CDR3 DNA: TGTGCCAGCAGCCCTGGTGACACTGAAGCTTTCTTT; clone size: -; D gene: -; J gene: TRBJ1-1; V gene: TRBV5-6
CDR3 protein: CASSMTGGRQPQHF; CDR3 DNA: TGTGCCAGTAGCATGACAGGGGGCCGTCAGCCCCAGCATTTT; clone size: -; D gene: TRBD1; J gene: TRBJ1-5; V gene: TRBV19
CDR3 protein: CASSQGLNTDTQYF; CDR3 DNA: TGCGCCAGCAGCCAGGGACTCAACACGGATACGCAGTATTTT; clone size: -; D gene: -; J gene: TRBJ2-3; V gene: TRBV5-1
CDR3 protein: CSVRGDGETQYF; CDR3 DNA: TGCAGCGTGAGGGGGGATGGGGAGACCCAGTACTTC; clone size: -; D gene: -; J gene: TRBJ2-5; V gene: TRBV29-1
CDR3 protein: CASSLGGGETQYF; CDR3 DNA: TGCGCCAGCAGCTTGGGGGGAGGAGAGACCCAGTACTTC; clone size: -; D gene: -; J gene: TRBJ2-5; V gene: TRBV5-1
CDR3 protein: CASSPQGTGSYEQYF; CDR3 DNA: TGTGCCAGCAGTCCACAGGGGACAGGGTCCTACGAGCAGTACTTC; clone size: -; D gene: TRBD1; J gene: TRBJ2-7; V gene: TRBV27
CDR3 protein: CASSRGQQETQYF; CDR3 DNA: TGCGCCAGCAGCCGGGGACAGCAAGAGACCCAGTACTTC; clone size: -; D gene: TRBD1; J gene: TRBJ2-5; V gene: TRBV5-1
CDR3 protein: CASSGHGLMPQHF; CDR3 DNA: TGTGCCAGCAGTGGTCACGGCTTGATGCCCCAGCATTTT; clone size: few; D gene: -; J gene: TRBJ1-5; V gene: TRBV2
CDR3 protein: CASRGAETYNEQFF; CDR3 DNA: TGTGCCAGCCGCGGTGCAGAGACCTACAATGAGCAGTTCTTC; clone size: -; D gene: -; J gene: TRBJ2-1; V gene: TRBV2